These 17 T cell receptor beta chains came from one sample sequenced in a study of blood T cell repertoires in COVID-19. Assay: immunoSEQ multiplex PCR; the TCRdb copy retains only in-frame clones and omits some. The data contain some 130,000 clones, over 75% of them seen just once; the ten biggest clones take up roughly two fifths. Sequencing input: peripheral blood. These receptors were obtained from a human donor in a cohort sampled during active COVID-19.

The chain combines TRBV11-3 with TRBJ2-1; no clear D. The V and J ends lost 6 bases and 3 bases respectively, with 12 bases between them. This CDR3 has 14 residues. Germline V gene data show CDR1 as SGHNT and CDR2 as YENEEA. For the CDR3, the DNA is TGTGCCAGCAGTCCGGAGCGCTACTACAATGAGCAGTTCTTC. Translation gives CASSPERYYNEQFF.

The CDR3: CASSPTGVEQYV. The CDR3 nucleotides are TGTGCCAGCAGTCCCACAGGAGTTGAGCAGTACGTC. The V call is TRBV6-5, the J call TRBJ2-7; the D gene is possibly TRBD1 (5 bases). V lost 5 bases and J lost 7, with 12 bases in between. CDR3 length: 12 residues. Germline-derived CDR1 and CDR2 are MNHEY and SVGAGI.

The chain carries TRBV5-4 and TRBJ2-3; 10 bases are a match to TRBD2. V was pared by 4 bases and J by 4 bases, with 6 bases of the junction left unmatched. CDR3 length equals 15 residues. CDR1 is SGHNT, CDR2 YYREEE, per germline (reference sequence). CDR3 bases: TGTGCCAGCAGCCCTAGCGGGAGTGTGGCAGATACGCAGTATTTT. Protein product: CASSPSGSVADTQYF.

V is TRBV5-1 and J is TRBJ2-7; 10 positions match TRBD1. V dropped 2 bases and J dropped 3; count of bases not matched to a gene: 5. The CDR3 is 15 amino acids. Germline loops: CDR1 SGHRS, CDR2 YFSETQ. The CDR3, as DNA: TGCGCCAGCAGCTTATACGGGACAGGGGACTACGAGCAGTACTTC. Amino acid sequence: CASSLYGTGDYEQYF.

The chain links TRBV15 to TRBJ1-1; the D is unclear. The V gene's germline CDR1 is LNHNV and CDR2 YYDKDF (reference sequence). Deletions cut 0 bases from V and 0 bases from J, with 8 bases between. The CDR3 totals 15 residues. CDR3 region: CATSREEGLNTEAFF. The CDR3 nucleotides read TGTGCCACCAGCAGAGAGGAGGGCCTGAACACTGAAGCTTTCTTT.

This clone was observed a single time. The chain has TRBV9 and TRBJ1-3; TRBD1 agrees at 10 bases. V dropped 0 bases and J dropped 7; count of bases not matched to a gene: 7. CDR3 length equals 16 residues. Germline CDR1 SGDLS, CDR2 YYNGEE. CDR3 region: CASSVATGGQGNTIYF. CDR3 in DNA: TGTGCCAGCAGCGTAGCTACTGGGGGACAGGGGAACACCATATATTTT. Looking up the rest from reference TRBV9 and TRBJ1-3 gives the full variable domain: DSGVTQTPKHLITATGQRVTLRCSPRSGDLSVYWYQQSLDQGLQFLIQYYNGEERAKGNILERFSAQQFPDLHSELNLSSLELGDSALYFCASSVATGGQGNTIYFGEGSWLTVV.

CDR3 protein: CASSGQGHGPQHF. Here the CDR3 DNA reads TGTGCCAGCAGCGGACAGGGGCATGGGCCCCAGCATTTT. The chain uses TRBV5-8 and TRBJ1-5; TRBD1 agrees at 9 bases. V lost 4 bases and J lost 9; bases outside the gene matches: 5. The CDR3 extends over 13 amino acids. Germline loops: CDR1 SGHTS, CDR2 YDEGEE. Combining the CDR3 with reference TRBV5-8 and TRBJ1-5 gives the whole variable domain EAGVTQSPTHLIKTRGQQATLRCSPISGHTSVYWYQQALGLGLQFLLWYDEGEERNRGNFPPRFSGRQFPNYSSELNVNALELEDSALYLCASSGQGHGPQHFGDGTRLSIL.

The genes are TRBV9 and TRBJ1-6, with 9 bases fitting TRBD1. The CDR3 spans 14 residues. Germline trimming cut 5 bases from V and 5 bases from J; bases unmatched to any gene: 2. Germline V gene data show CDR1 as SGDLS and CDR2 as YYNGEE. The CDR3 nucleotides are TGTGCCAGCAGAGGACAGGGGAATAATTCACCCCTCCACTTT. Translated, it gives CASRGQGNNSPLHF.

This clone came up a few times. This rearrangement joins TRBV27 to TRBJ2-2, with a possible D match to TRBD1 (6 bases). Per the germline V gene, CDR1 is MNHEY and CDR2 is SMNVEV (reference sequence). This CDR3 is 14 amino acids long. V was shortened by 6 bases and J by 6 bases, with 14 bases between the two germline ends. The CDR3 is CASRTRQVAGELFF. In nucleotides, the CDR3 is TGTGCCAGCAGAACCCGACAGGTCGCCGGGGAGCTGTTTTTT.

The chain employs TRBV7-9 and TRBJ2-3; D is ambiguous. The CDR3 covers 12 residues. The V and J ends lost 5 bases and 5 bases respectively, with 8 bases between them. The germline V gene has CDR1 SEHNR and CDR2 FQNEAQ (reference sequence). In DNA, the CDR3 is TGTGCCAGCAGCCTTACGGGAGATACGCAGTATTTT. Protein product: CASSLTGDTQYF.

This clone has just a few counts. The chain links TRBV3-1 (or the pseudogene TRBV3-2) to TRBJ1-2; 7 bases match TRBD1. This CDR3 has 13 amino acids. The V gene end was trimmed by 6 bases and the J gene end by 2 bases; junction bases not matched to a gene: 3. Germline loops: CDR1 LGHDT, CDR2 YNNKEL (reference sequence). CDR3 sequence reads: CASSWGQNYGYTF. The CDR3, as DNA: TGTGCCAGCAGTTGGGGACAGAACTATGGCTACACCTTC.

The chain recombines TRBV10-3 with TRBJ1-2; possibly TRBD1 for D (5 bases). The CDR3 totals 13 residues. The germline V gene encodes CDR1 ENHRY and CDR2 SYGVKD. V shed 3 bases and J shed 8 bases, with 13 bases lying between them. CDR3 sequence reads: CAISEGAGPGYTF. As DNA, the CDR3 is TGTGCCATCAGTGAAGGGGCAGGGCCCGGCTACACCTTC.

This clone was recorded only once. The chain couples TRBV7-2 to TRBJ2-5, with 14 nucleotides matching TRBD2. Trimming cost V 1 base and J 4 bases; bases outside gene matches: 5. Germline V gene lookup returns CDR1 SGHTA and CDR2 FQGNSA. The CDR3 length is 17 residues. This chain's CDR3 is CASSLEGLAGVGETQYF. The CDR3 nucleotides read TGTGCCAGCAGCTTAGAGGGACTAGCGGGAGTAGGAGAGACCCAGTACTTC.

The J gene is TRBJ1-1, the V gene TRBV10-3; TRBD1 matches at 8 bases. The CDR3 is made up of 13 amino acids. V lost 7 bases and J lost 3; bases outside the gene matches: 4. CDR1 is ENHRY, CDR2 SYGVKD, per germline. The chain's CDR3 is CAINQGAYTEAFF. CDR3 bases: TGTGCCATCAATCAGGGGGCGTACACTGAAGCTTTCTTT.

The chain links TRBV5-1 to TRBJ2-2; no firm D call. The length of the CDR3 is 14 residues. Germline CDR1 and CDR2: SGHRS and YFSETQ. Trimming removed 1 base at V and 1 base at J, with 5 bases between. The CDR3 loop reads CASSLLGNTGELFF. The CDR3 DNA reads TGCGCCAGCAGCTTGCTAGGGAACACCGGGGAGCTGTTTTTT.

This clone was observed a few times. V and J are TRBV4-1 and TRBJ1-5, with D unresolved. This CDR3 spans 15 amino acids. The germline V gene has CDR1 MGHRA and CDR2 YSYEKL. The ends were cut back, 5 bases at V and 3 bases at J, with 14 bases in the middle. The CDR3 is CASSSPEGVNQPQHF. The CDR3 coding sequence is TGCGCCAGCAGCTCTCCCGAGGGAGTCAATCAGCCCCAGCATTTT.

The V call is TRBV7-2, the J call TRBJ2-2; TRBD1 might be the D (5 bases). This CDR3 is built from 14 residues. V lost 0 bases and J 7 bases, leaving 9 bases between the germline ends. In germline, CDR1 is SGHTA, CDR2 FQGNSA. Here the CDR3 reads CASSLAGRVGELFF. The CDR3 nucleotides read TGTGCCAGCAGCTTAGCGGGGCGCGTCGGGGAGCTGTTTTTT. Variable domain in full (rest from reference TRBV7-2 and TRBJ2-2): GAGVSQSPSNKVTEKGKDVELRCDPISGHTALYWYRQSLGQGLEFLIYFQGNSAPDKSGLPSDRFSAERTGGSVSTLTIQRTQQEDSAVYLCASSLAGRVGELFFGEGSRLTVL.